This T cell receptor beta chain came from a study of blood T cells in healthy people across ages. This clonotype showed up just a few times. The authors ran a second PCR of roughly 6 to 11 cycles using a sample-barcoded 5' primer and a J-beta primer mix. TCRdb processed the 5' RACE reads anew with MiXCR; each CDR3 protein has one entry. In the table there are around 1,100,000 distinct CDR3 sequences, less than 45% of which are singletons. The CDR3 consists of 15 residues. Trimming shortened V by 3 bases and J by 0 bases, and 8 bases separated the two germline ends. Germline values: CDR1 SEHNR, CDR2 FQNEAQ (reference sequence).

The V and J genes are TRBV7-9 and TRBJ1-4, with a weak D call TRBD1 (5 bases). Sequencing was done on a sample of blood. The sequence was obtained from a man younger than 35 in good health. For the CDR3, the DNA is TGTGCCAGCAGCTTCGGGACCTCAACTAATGAAAAACTGTTTTTT. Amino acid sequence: CASSFGTSTNEKLFF.